This T cell receptor (beta chain) was observed in a study of shared clonotypes between healthy human individuals. Study observations and caveats: The diversity represented, both genetic and in exposure history, was limited by few donors.

For this clone: The antigen is undetermined.

The CDR3 runs to 13 residues. V was trimmed by 0 bases and J by 7 bases, leaving 12 bases between them. Germline CDR1 reads GTSNPN; CDR2 reads SVGIG (reference sequence). Among the donors, all were Caucasian adults who lived in Nashville, Tennessee. The CD4+ fraction was divided into a CD45RA+ naive subset and a CD45RA-negative memory subset. The method was immunoSEQ multiplex PCR; TCRdb's version includes in-frame clones alone and lacks a portion of them. The repertoire consists of about 2.4 million clones, with 93% occurring once and the leading ten covering roughly 0.39%. The chain uses TRBV30 and TRBJ1-1, with no clear D. The specimen sequenced was naive CD4+ T cells from PBMCs. Subset denoted: CD45RA+ positively selected. The receptor was derived from a man aged 18 to 29 in good health. Some clones in this sample may be carry-over from other donors' samples. CDR3 sequence (DNA): TGTGCCTGGAGTGTATTGCGTAGAAGTGAAGCTTTCTTT. Protein sequence: CAWSVLRRSEAFF.